Following are 21 T cell receptor beta chains from one sample sequenced in a study of blood T cells in healthy people across ages. A J-beta primer mix and a sample-barcoded 5' primer were used in a second PCR of roughly 6 to 11 cycles. TCRdb passed the 5' RACE reads through MiXCR, listing each CDR3 protein once. The sample has about 1,400,000 distinct CDR3 sequences; around 55% are singletons. Sample: blood. These receptors came from a man younger than 35 in good health.

The rearrangement links TRBV20-1 to TRBJ2-3, with TRBD2 matching 7 bases. This CDR3 contains 14 residues. With V trimmed by 5 bases and J by 4 bases, 9 bases remained unmatched. The germline CDR1 and CDR2 sequences are DFQATT and SNEGSKA (reference sequence). The CDR3 region has the DNA TGCAGTGCTCCCAGCGGGGAAGAAGCAGATACGCAGTATTTT. The encoded protein is CSAPSGEEADTQYF.

The chain uses TRBV2 and TRBJ2-1, with TRBD2 matching over 9 bases. The CDR3 totals 14 residues. CDR1 is SNHLY and CDR2 is FYNNEI in the germline V gene. The J segment lost 9 bases and the V segment lost 7 bases, leaving 10 bases of the junction unmatched. The CDR3 nucleotides are TGTGCCAGCACCTTGGGCGGGAGGGCCGCTGAGCAGTTCTTC. This translates into CASTLGGRAAEQFF.

This sequence joins TRBV15 and TRBJ2-5; a weak D match, TRBD2 (5 bases). The CDR3 consists of 15 residues. Germline V gene sequence: CDR1 LNHNV, CDR2 YYDKDF (reference sequence). V lost 1 base, J lost 5 bases, and 14 bases lay in between. CDR3 nucleotides: TGTGCCACCAGCAGAGTCTCGGTGGGCGGGGAGACCCAGTACTTC. Protein product: CATSRVSVGGETQYF.

This clonotype was seen more than once but under ten times. The J gene is TRBJ2-7, the V gene TRBV4-1, with D possibly TRBD2 on 5 matching bases. Germline loops: CDR1 MGHRA, CDR2 YSYEKL. CDR3 length: 16 amino acids. V lost 1 base, J lost 4 bases, and 17 bases lay in between. CDR3 region: CASSQGGFGIGYEQYF. The CDR3 coding sequence is TGCGCCAGCAGCCAAGGGGGTTTCGGGATCGGATACGAGCAGTACTTC.

The gene calls are TRBV20-1 and TRBJ1-1, with 8 positions matching TRBD1. The CDR3 extends over 14 amino acids. Germline CDR1 and CDR2: DFQATT and SNEGSKA (reference sequence). V lost 3 bases to trimming and J lost 2 bases; unmatched junction nucleotides: 5. CDR3 nucleotide sequence: TGCAGTGCTAGGCCAGGGGGCGCAAACACTGAAGCTTTCTTT. Protein: CSARPGGANTEAFF.

The J gene is TRBJ2-5, the V gene TRBV24-1; the match to TRBD1 covers 8 bases. This CDR3 spans 14 amino acids. J lost 3 bases, V lost 4 bases, and 3 bases had no gene match. Per the germline V gene, CDR1 is KGHDR and CDR2 is SFDVKD. This CDR3 is CATSEIQGEETQYF. As DNA, the CDR3 is TGTGCCACCAGTGAGATACAGGGGGAAGAGACCCAGTACTTC.

The chain couples TRBV29-1 to TRBJ1-1, with D uncertain. The CDR3 spans 13 residues. Germline CDR1 SQVTM, CDR2 ANQGSEA. Trimming took 2 bases from V and 1 from J, leaving 8 bases between them. CDR3 in DNA: TGCAGCGTTGAACCTCAGGCGAACACTGAAGCTTTCTTT. Amino acids: CSVEPQANTEAFF.

CDR3 DNA sequence: TGCAGCGTTAAGGACCCAAATCCGGGAGATACGCAGTATTTT. Translation: CSVKDPNPGDTQYF. This chain links TRBV29-1 with TRBJ2-3, with unresolved D. The germline V gene encodes CDR1 SQVTM and CDR2 ANQGSEA. The ends were cut back, 5 bases at V and 5 bases at J, with 17 bases in the middle. This CDR3 has 14 amino acids.

The genes are TRBV14 and TRBJ1-1; a possible D gene is TRBD1 (6 bases). The ends were cut back, 4 bases at V and 7 bases at J, with 13 bases in the middle. CDR3 size: 13 residues. Germline V gives CDR1 SGHDN, CDR2 FVKESK. The chain's CDR3 is CASSRTADYEAFF. CDR3 coding DNA: TGTGCCAGCAGCCGGACAGCGGACTATGAAGCTTTCTTT.

The gene calls are TRBV20-1 and TRBJ2-5; 12 bases map to TRBD2. Losses at the gene ends were 1 base for V and 7 bases for J; bases not matched to a gene: 4. Looked up from germline, CDR1 is DFQATT and CDR2 is SNEGSKA (reference sequence). The CDR3 is 14 residues long. The CDR3 sequence: CSARGTSGAGTQYF. In nucleotides, the CDR3 is TGCAGTGCTAGAGGGACTAGCGGGGCGGGGACCCAGTACTTC.

The rearrangement joins TRBV11-2 to TRBJ2-1, with 8 nucleotides matching TRBD2. This CDR3 spans 16 amino acids. Germline V gene data show CDR1 as SGHAT and CDR2 as FQNNGV. V shed 4 bases and J 4 bases; nucleotides not matched to a gene: 9. The DNA of the CDR3 is TGTGCCAGCAGCTCCTCTGGCGGGGGGCCGTACAATGAGCAGTTCTTC. This codes for CASSSSGGGPYNEQFF. Full variable domain (outside the CDR3, taken from reference TRBV11-2 and TRBJ2-1): EAGVAQSPRYKIIEKRQSVAFWCNPISGHATLYWYQQILGQGPKLLIQFQNNGVVDDSQLPKDRFSAERLKGVDSTLKIQPAKLEDSAVYLCASSSSGGGPYNEQFFGPGTRLTVL.

This clonotype showed up just a few times. CDR3 DNA: TGTGCCAGCAGCAGTTTCGGACAGAATCAGCCCCAGCATTTT. Encoded protein: CASSSFGQNQPQHF. The chain is built from TRBV7-2 and TRBJ1-5; a weak D match, TRBD1 (6 bases). The V gene's germline CDR1 is SGHTA and CDR2 FQGNSA. Trimming took off 5 bases at V and 4 bases at J, with 12 bases between the two ends. The CDR3 is 14 residues long.

The chain links TRBV10-3 to TRBJ2-5; 9 bases are shared with TRBD1. The length of the CDR3 is 14 residues. The V gene's germline CDR1 is ENHRY and CDR2 SYGVKD. The ends lost 6 bases at V and 5 bases at J; junction bases unmatched: 7. The CDR3 spells CAIRLTGGSETQYF. In DNA form, the CDR3 reads TGTGCCATCAGGCTGACAGGGGGTTCGGAGACCCAGTACTTC.

The V gene is TRBV29-1, the J gene TRBJ2-3, with TRBD2 identical over 11 bases. Germline V gives CDR1 SQVTM, CDR2 ANQGSEA. After removal of 3 bases from V and 6 bases from J, the junction contained 8 bases not matched to a gene. The CDR3 consists of 15 residues. The CDR3 DNA reads TGCAGCGTTGAGCCGACTAGCGGGGTCACGGATACGCAGTATTTT. Translating it yields CSVEPTSGVTDTQYF.

This clonotype was observed a few times. The chain couples TRBV7-2 to TRBJ2-5; the D gene could be TRBD1 or TRBD2 (5 bases each). Germline V gene sequence: CDR1 SGHTA, CDR2 FQGNSA. This CDR3 spans 14 amino acids. The ends were cut back, 2 bases at V and 2 bases at J, with 9 bases in the middle. In nucleotides, the CDR3 is TGTGCCAGCAGCTTATTCGGGGCGCAAGAGACCCAGTACTTC. Its translation: CASSLFGAQETQYF.

This clonotype came up once. This rearrangement joins TRBV4-1 to TRBJ1-2; D gene uncertain. V lost 4 bases to trimming and J lost 8 bases, with 20 bases between them. The CDR3 is 15 residues long. Germline CDR1 reads MGHRA; CDR2 reads YSYEKL. CDR3 sequence: CASSRSRVGVEGYTF. In DNA form, the CDR3 reads TGCGCCAGCAGCCGTTCTAGAGTTGGGGTGGAAGGCTACACCTTC.

This sequence joins TRBV6-1 and TRBJ2-1; TRBD2 agrees at 7 bases. The germline V gene encodes CDR1 MNHNS and CDR2 SASEGT. Unmatched junction bases numbered 10, after V lost 3 bases and J lost 8 bases. The CDR3 has 15 amino acids. CDR3 sequence: CASSEGRLAGHEQFF. The CDR3 bases are TGTGCCAGCAGTGAGGGAAGATTAGCGGGCCATGAGCAGTTCTTC.

J is TRBJ2-5 and V is TRBV7-4; 10 nucleotides agree with TRBD1. Germline-derived CDR1 and CDR2 are SGHVT and SQSDAQ. This CDR3 spans 18 amino acids. V shed 5 bases, J shed 2 bases, and the junction held 14 bases outside the gene matches. CDR3 sequence (DNA): TGTGCCAGCAGCCTACCGGACAGGGGGTGGTTAAGGCAAGAGACCCAGTACTTC. It codes for CASSLPDRGWLRQETQYF.

This clonotype is a singleton in its sample. V gene TRBV9 combines with J gene TRBJ2-7, with D possibly matching TRBD1 (5 bases). The tail of the sequence fits TRBJ2-5 better, so the J call may be wrong. This CDR3 spans 15 amino acids. Germline-derived CDR1 and CDR2 are SGDLS and YYNGEE. The CDR3 nucleotides read TGTGCCAGCAGCGTAGAAACAGGTCCCTGGGAGACCCAGTACTTC. It encodes CASSVETGPWETQYF.

This clonotype appeared a few times. The chain couples TRBV4-1 to TRBJ1-2, with D unresolved. The CDR3 sequence is 17 residues long. Germline values: CDR1 MGHRA, CDR2 YSYEKL. Trimming took 1 base from V and 2 from J, leaving 17 bases between them. In DNA form, the CDR3 reads TGCGCCAGCAGCCAAGTTAGTTCTGGCCCCTCAAACTATGGCTACACCTTC. This sequence encodes CASSQVSSGPSNYGYTF.

The chain has TRBV28 and TRBJ1-1; D remains unclear. There are 14 residues in the CDR3. V lost 4 bases and J lost 9, with 18 bases in between. Germline CDR1 reads MDHEN; CDR2 reads SYDVKM. CDR3 residues: CASSSLDQASKAFF. In DNA, the CDR3 is TGTGCCAGCAGTTCCCTCGACCAGGCGTCTAAAGCTTTCTTT.